This entry describes one T cell receptor (beta chain). The antigen is undetermined. The sample is drawn from a study of cytomegalovirus exposure and HLA in healthy donors. The primer mix had 60 Vbeta and 13 Jbeta primers. Measured with immunoSEQ multiplex PCR; TCRdb has only the in-frame clones, and not every one. This sample has 170,000 or so clones, with almost 85% found just once. Study-level results: Usually a TCR sequence was rare, but some public TCRs were found in many donors. A later analysis linked 16,951 TCR beta sequences to HLA alleles at 0.05 false discovery rate. Earlier analysis looked at TCR beta V segments, and most were productive about 90% or about 30% of the time.

The V gene's germline CDR1 is GTSNPN and CDR2 SVGIG (reference sequence). This CDR3 region has 14 residues. The V gene lost 2 bases and the J gene lost 8 bases, with 18 bases spanning the gap. V and J are TRBV30 and TRBJ1-2; D uncertain. This TCR was recovered from a woman between 45 and 65 years old in good health and CMV-seronegative. The sequencing sample was made of PBMCs. The DNA for the CDR3 is TGTGCCTGGAGTATCACCCCTAACAGTAACGGCTACACCTTC. This encodes CAWSITPNSNGYTF.